Listed below are T cell receptor beta chains from one sample, sequenced in a study of Ad26.COV2.S vaccination and SARS-CoV-2 variants. The protocol was immunoSEQ multiplex PCR, while the TCRdb copy is restricted to in-frame clones and leaves out a portion. The repertoire holds roughly 240,000 clones, with approximately 87% as singletons. Sequenced material: peripheral blood, taken in a trial of Ad26.COV2.S vaccine versus placebo. Receptor source: a person between 18 and 60 years old who received the Ad26.COV2.S COVID-19 vaccine or a placebo. Each CDR3 is given with its conserved first and last residue. Each record gives: CDR3 DNA, CDR3 protein, D gene, V gene, J gene. A D gene is named only where the DNA matches it firmly.

DNA: TGTGCCAGCAGTTTCCGGGACAGCGGGACCTACGAGCAGTACTTC
CDR3: CASSFRDSGTYEQYF
D: .
V: TRBV28
J: TRBJ2-7

DNA: TGTGCCAGCAGCCAAGATGACCTGACGGGAGCTACGCAGTATTTT
CDR3: CASSQDDLTGATQYF
D: .
V: TRBV3-1/TRBV3-2
J: TRBJ2-3

DNA: TGTGCCATCAGTGAGTGGCGAACAGGGACATACGAGCAGTACTTC
CDR3: CAISEWRTGTYEQYF
D: .
V: TRBV10-3
J: TRBJ2-7

DNA: TGTGCCAGCAGTTCCCGACAGGCCTACCAAGAGACCCAGTACTTC
CDR3: CASSSRQAYQETQYF
D: .
V: TRBV28
J: TRBJ2-5

DNA: TGTGCCAGCAGCCAGTCTCCGGGACAGGGCTCCTACGAGCAGTACTTC
CDR3: CASSQSPGQGSYEQYF
D: TRBD1
V: TRBV7-9
J: TRBJ2-7

DNA: TGTGCCAGCAGCCCCCGGACTTCCCAAGAGACCCAGTACTTC
CDR3: CASSPRTSQETQYF
D: .
V: TRBV5-5
J: TRBJ2-5

DNA: TGTGCCAGCAGTCGCGCGCGGGAGTTAGATACGCAGTATTTT
CDR3: CASSRARELDTQYF
D: TRBD2
V: TRBV7-9
J: TRBJ2-3

DNA: TGCGCCAGCAGCCCACAGACAGGCGTCGGGAGGTATGGCTACACCTTC
CDR3: CASSPQTGVGRYGYTF
D: .
V: TRBV4-3
J: TRBJ1-2

DNA: TGTGCCAGCAGTTACCCGGGACAGGGTTTACATGAGCAGTTCTTC
CDR3: CASSYPGQGLHEQFF
D: TRBD1
V: TRBV6-5
J: TRBJ2-1

DNA: TGTGCCAGCAACGACAGGGTAGGGAACACTGAAGCTTTCTTT
CDR3: CASNDRVGNTEAFF
D: TRBD1
V: TRBV5-6
J: TRBJ1-1

DNA: TGTGCCAGCAGTCGGACCGGGACAGAGCTCTACGAGCAGTACTTC
CDR3: CASSRTGTELYEQYF
D: TRBD1
V: TRBV6-5
J: TRBJ2-7

DNA: TGTGCCAGCTCCCCCGGGGCGCCCTTCACTGAAGCTTTCTTT
CDR3: CASSPGAPFTEAFF
D: .
V: TRBV28
J: TRBJ1-1